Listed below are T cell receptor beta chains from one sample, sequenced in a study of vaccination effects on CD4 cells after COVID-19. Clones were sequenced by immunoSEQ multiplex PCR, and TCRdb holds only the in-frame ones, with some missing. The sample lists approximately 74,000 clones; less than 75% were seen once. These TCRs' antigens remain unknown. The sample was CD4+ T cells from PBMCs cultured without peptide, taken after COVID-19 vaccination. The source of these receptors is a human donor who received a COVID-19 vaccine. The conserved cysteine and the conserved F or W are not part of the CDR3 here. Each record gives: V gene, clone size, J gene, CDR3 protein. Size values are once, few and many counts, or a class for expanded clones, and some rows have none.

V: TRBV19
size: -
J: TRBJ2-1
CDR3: ASSTSARGGRSHLNEQF

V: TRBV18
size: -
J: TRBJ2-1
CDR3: ASSSALNNEQF

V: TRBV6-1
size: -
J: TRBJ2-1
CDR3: ASSEGRNEQF

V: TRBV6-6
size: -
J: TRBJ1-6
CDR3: ASSPDRYNSPLH

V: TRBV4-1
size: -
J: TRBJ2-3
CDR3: ASSQRLAGGADTQY

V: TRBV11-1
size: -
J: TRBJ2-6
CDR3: ASSRDSSGANVLT

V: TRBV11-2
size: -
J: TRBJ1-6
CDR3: ASSEIAGIWDRDNSPLH

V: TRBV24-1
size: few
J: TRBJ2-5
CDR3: ATSDPIRDREGTQY

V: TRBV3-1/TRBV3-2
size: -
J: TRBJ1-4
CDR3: ASSPGGTGRSNEKLF

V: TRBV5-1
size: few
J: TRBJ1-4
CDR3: ASSRSNQNEKLF

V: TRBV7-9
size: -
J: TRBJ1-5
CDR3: ASSPSRGGNQPQH

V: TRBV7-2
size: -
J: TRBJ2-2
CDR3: ASSFLTLLVAGELF

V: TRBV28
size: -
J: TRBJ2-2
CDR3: ASSLISGELF

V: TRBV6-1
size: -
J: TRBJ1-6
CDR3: ASSERRGYNSPLH

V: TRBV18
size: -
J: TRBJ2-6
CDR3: ASSRDRASGANVLT

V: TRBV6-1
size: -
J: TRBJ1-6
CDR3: ASSEEVSFYNSPLH